The present T cell receptor beta chain was sequenced within a study of T-cell memory formation after mild COVID-19. The junction had 3 bases not matched to a gene; V was cut back by 2 bases and J by 2 bases. This CDR3 comprises 15 residues. Germline V gene lookup returns CDR1 SQVTM and CDR2 ANQGSEA. TCRdb re-called the 5' RACE reads with MiXCR, one entry per CDR3 protein. The repertoire holds around 100,000 distinct CDR3 sequences, 20% to 25% seen once, with roughly 37% in the top ten. The TCR originated in a man younger than 35 who had mild COVID-19 (a few samples of this study predate the infection). Cell type and time point are not known. Sequenced material: PBMCs or a T cell subset sorted from them (not recorded which). The chain links TRBV29-1 to TRBJ2-1, with 10 nucleotides matching TRBD1. The CDR3 nucleotides are TGCAGCGTTGAAAGTGGGACAGGGGCCTACAATGAGCAGTTCTTC. Its translation: CSVESGTGAYNEQFF.